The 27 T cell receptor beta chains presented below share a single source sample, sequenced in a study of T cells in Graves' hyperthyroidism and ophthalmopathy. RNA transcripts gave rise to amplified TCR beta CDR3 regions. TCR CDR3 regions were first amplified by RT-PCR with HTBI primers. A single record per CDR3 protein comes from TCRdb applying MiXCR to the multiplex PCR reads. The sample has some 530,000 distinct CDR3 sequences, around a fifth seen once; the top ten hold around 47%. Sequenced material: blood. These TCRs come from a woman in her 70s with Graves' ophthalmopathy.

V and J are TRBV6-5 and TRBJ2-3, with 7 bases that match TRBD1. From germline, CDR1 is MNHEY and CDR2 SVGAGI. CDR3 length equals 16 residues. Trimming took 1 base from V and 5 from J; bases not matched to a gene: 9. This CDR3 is CASSYWGRGMVDTQYF. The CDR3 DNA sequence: TGTGCCAGCAGTTACTGGGGCAGGGGGATGGTAGATACGCAGTATTTT.

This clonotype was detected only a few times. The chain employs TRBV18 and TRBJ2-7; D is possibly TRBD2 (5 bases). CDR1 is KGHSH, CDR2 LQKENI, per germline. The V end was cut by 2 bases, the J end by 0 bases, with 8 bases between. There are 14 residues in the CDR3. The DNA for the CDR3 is TGTGCCAGCTCACCAATGGGGAGCTCCTACGAGCAGTACTTC. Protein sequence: CASSPMGSSYEQYF.

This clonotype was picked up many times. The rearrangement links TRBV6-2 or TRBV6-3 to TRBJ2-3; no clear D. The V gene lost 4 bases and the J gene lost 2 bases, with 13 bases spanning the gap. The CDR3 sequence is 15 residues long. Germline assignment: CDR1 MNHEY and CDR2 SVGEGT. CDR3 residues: CASSSRVGSTDTQYF. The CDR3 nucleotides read TGTGCCAGCAGTTCTCGCGTCGGCTCCACAGATACGCAGTATTTT.

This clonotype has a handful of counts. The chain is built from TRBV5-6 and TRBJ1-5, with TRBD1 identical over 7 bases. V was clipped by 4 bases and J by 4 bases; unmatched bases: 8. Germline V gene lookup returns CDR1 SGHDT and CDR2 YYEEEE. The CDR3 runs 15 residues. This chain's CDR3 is CASSPGTAMNQPQHF. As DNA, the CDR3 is TGTGCCAGCAGCCCCGGGACAGCAATGAATCAGCCCCAGCATTTT.

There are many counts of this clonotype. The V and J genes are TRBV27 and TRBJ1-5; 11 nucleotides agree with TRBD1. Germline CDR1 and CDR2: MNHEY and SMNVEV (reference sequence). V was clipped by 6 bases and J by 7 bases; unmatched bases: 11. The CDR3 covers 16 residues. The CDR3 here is CASSPLGQGGGQPQHF. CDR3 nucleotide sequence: TGTGCCAGCAGCCCCCTGGGACAGGGGGGAGGACAGCCCCAGCATTTT.

The CDR3 DNA reads as TGTGCCATCAGTGAGGGGGATCGTAATTCACCCCTCCACTTT. It codes for CAISEGDRNSPLHF. V and J are TRBV10-3 and TRBJ1-6; no clear D. CDR3 length equals 14 residues. The germline V gene encodes CDR1 ENHRY and CDR2 SYGVKD. V was pared by 2 bases and J by 6 bases, with 8 bases between.

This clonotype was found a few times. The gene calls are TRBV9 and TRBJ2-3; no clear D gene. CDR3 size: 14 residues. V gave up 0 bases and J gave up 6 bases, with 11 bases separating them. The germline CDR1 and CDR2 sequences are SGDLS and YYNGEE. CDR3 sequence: CASSVEGLGDTQYF. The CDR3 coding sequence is TGTGCCAGCAGCGTAGAGGGCCTTGGGGATACGCAGTATTTT.

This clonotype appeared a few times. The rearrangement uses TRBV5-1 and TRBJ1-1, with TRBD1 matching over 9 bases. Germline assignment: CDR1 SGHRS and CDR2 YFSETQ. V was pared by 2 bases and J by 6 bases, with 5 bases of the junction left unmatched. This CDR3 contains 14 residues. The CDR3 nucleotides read TGCGCCAGCAGCTTAAGACAGGGGGATGCTGAAGCTTTCTTT. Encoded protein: CASSLRQGDAEAFF.

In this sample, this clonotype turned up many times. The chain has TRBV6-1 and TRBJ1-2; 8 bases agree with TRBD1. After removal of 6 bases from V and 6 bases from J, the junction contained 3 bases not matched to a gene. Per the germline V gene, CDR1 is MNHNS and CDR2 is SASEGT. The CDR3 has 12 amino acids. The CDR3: CASSLQGDGYTF. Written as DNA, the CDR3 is TGTGCCAGCAGCCTACAGGGGGATGGCTACACCTTC.

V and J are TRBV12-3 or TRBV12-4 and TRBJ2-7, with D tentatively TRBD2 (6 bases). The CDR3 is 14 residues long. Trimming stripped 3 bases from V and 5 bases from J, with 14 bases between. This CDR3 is CASSFTSQSNEQYF. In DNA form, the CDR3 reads TGTGCCAGCAGTTTTACTAGCCAGAGTAACGAGCAGTACTTC.

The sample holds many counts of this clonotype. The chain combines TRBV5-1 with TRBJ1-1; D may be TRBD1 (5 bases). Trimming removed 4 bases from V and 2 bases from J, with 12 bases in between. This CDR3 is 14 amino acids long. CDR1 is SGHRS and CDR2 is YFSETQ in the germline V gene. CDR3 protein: CASSASGGNTEAFF. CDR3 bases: TGCGCCAGCAGCGCCTCCGGGGGTAACACTGAAGCTTTCTTT.

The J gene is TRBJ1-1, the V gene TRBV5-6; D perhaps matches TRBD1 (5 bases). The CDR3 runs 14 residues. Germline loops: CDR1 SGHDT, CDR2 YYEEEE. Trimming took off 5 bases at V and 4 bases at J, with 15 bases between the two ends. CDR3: CASRSLGDGTEAFF. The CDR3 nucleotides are TGTGCCAGCAGATCCCTAGGGGATGGCACTGAAGCTTTCTTT.

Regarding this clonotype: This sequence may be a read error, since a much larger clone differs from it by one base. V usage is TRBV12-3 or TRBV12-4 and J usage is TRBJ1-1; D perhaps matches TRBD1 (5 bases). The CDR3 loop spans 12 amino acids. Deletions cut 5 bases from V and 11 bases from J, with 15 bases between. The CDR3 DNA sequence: TGTGCCAGCAGTCTATGGGGGGGTTCGGCTTTCTTT. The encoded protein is CASSLWGGSAFF.

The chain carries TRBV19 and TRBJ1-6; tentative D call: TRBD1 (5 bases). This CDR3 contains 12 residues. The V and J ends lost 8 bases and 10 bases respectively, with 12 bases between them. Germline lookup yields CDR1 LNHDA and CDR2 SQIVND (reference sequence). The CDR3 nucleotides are TGTGCCAGTGGGGGGGTACGGTCACCCCTCCACTTT. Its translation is CASGGVRSPLHF.

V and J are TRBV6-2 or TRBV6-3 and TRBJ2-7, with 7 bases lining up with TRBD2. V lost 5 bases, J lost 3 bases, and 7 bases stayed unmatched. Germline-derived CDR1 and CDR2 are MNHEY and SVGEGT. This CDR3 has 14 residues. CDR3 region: CASSTGTMYYEQYF. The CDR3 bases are TGTGCCAGCAGTACCGGGACTATGTACTACGAGCAGTACTTC.

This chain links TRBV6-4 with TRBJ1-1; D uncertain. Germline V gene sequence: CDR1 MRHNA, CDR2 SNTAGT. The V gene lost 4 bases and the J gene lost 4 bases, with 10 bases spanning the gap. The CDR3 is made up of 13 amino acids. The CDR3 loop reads CASSAGGLTEAFF. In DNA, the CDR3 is TGTGCCAGCAGTGCAGGCGGGCTCACTGAAGCTTTCTTT.

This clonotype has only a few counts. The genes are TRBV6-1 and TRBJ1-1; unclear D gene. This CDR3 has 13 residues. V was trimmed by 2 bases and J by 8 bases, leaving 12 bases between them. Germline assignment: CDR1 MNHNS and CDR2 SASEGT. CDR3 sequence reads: CASSESGLPEAFF. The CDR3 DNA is TGTGCCAGCAGTGAAAGCGGACTCCCCGAAGCTTTCTTT.

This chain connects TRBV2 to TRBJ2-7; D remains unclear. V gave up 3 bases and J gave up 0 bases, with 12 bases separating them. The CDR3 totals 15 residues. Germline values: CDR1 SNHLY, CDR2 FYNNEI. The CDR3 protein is CASSEVAGASYEQYF. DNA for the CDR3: TGTGCCAGCAGTGAGGTGGCAGGAGCCTCCTACGAGCAGTACTTC.

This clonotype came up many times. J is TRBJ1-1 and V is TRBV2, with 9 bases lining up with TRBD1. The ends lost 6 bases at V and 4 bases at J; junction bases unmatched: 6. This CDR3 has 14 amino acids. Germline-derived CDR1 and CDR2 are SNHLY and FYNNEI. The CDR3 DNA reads TGTGCCAGCAGAGCACAGGGGGCGAGCACTGAAGCTTTCTTT. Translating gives CASRAQGASTEAFF.

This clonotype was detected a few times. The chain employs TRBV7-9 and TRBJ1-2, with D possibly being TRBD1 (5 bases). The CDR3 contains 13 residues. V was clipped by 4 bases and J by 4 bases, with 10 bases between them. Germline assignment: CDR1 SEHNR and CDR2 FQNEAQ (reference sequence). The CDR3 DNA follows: TGTGCCAGCAGCTCCCGACAGCTCTATGGCTACACCTTC. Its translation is CASSSRQLYGYTF.

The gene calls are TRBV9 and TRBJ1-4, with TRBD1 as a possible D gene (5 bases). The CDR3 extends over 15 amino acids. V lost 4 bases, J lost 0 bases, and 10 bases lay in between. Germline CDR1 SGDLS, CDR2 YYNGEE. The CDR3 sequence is CASSPRQTTNEKLFF. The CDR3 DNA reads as TGTGCCAGCAGCCCGCGACAGACAACTAATGAAAAACTGTTTTTT.

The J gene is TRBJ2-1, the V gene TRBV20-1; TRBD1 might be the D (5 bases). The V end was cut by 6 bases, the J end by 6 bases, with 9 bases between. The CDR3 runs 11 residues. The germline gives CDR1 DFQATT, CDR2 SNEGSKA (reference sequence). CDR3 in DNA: TGCAGTGCGGGGCCTAGCAATGAGCAGTTCTTC. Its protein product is CSAGPSNEQFF.

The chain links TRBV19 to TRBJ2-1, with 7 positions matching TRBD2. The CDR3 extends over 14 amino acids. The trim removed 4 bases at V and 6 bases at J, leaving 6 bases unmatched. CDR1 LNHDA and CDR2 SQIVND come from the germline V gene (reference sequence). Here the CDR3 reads CASSTTGGTNEQFF. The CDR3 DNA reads TGTGCCAGTAGTACCACCGGGGGGACCAATGAGCAGTTCTTC.

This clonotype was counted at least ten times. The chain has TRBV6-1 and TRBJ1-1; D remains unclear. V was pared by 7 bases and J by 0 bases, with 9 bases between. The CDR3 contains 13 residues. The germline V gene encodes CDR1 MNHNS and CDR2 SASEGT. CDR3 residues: CASMIGMNTEAFF. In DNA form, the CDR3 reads TGTGCCAGCATGATCGGTATGAACACTGAAGCTTTCTTT.

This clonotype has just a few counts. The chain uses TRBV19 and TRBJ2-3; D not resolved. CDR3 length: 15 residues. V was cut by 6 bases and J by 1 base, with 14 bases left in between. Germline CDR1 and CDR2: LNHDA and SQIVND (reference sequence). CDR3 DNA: TGTGCCAGTAGCCCTACTCGAATACGCACAGATACGCAGTATTTT. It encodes CASSPTRIRTDTQYF.

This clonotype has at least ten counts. This chain's CDR3 is CASSLAPGNEQFF. The DNA for the CDR3 is TGCGCCAGCAGCTTGGCGCCTGGGAATGAGCAGTTCTTC. The chain recombines TRBV5-1 with TRBJ2-1, with D unclear. Trimming removed 0 bases at V and 7 bases at J, with 8 bases between. The CDR3 is 13 residues long. Germline V CDR1 and CDR2: SGHRS, YFSETQ.

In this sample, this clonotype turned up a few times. The CDR3 is CASSVGPGGEKLFF. The CDR3 nucleotides read TGTGCCAGCAGCGTAGGGCCGGGGGGTGAAAAACTGTTTTTT. The V call is TRBV9, the J call TRBJ1-4; D perhaps matches TRBD1 (5 bases). Trimming removed 0 bases from V and 7 bases from J, with 10 bases in between. The CDR3 is 14 amino acids. In germline, CDR1 is SGDLS, CDR2 YYNGEE. The full variable domain, in which reference TRBV9 and TRBJ1-4 provide the parts outside the CDR3, is DSGVTQTPKHLITATGQRVTLRCSPRSGDLSVYWYQQSLDQGLQFLIQYYNGEERAKGNILERFSAQQFPDLHSELNLSSLELGDSALYFCASSVGPGGEKLFFGSGTQLSVL.